The 12 T cell receptor beta chains reported below all come from one sample, sequenced in a study of glioma-infiltrating T cells after dendritic cell vaccination. Clones were read by immunoSEQ multiplex PCR, and TCRdb kept only the in-frame ones, dropping some. The sample has fewer than 50,000 clones, around four fifths seen once; the top ten hold 7.8%. Sequences were derived from blood, sampled before dendritic cell vaccination. The receptors shown here come from a human donor with glioblastoma.

This sequence joins TRBV14 and TRBJ1-2; possible D gene TRBD1, 6 bases. CDR1 and CDR2 from the germline V gene are SGHDN and FVKESK. This CDR3 has 15 amino acids. V was clipped by 3 bases and J by 9 bases, with 20 bases between them. The CDR3 region is CASSQDPGGASCYTF. CDR3 nucleotide sequence: TGTGCCAGCAGCCAGGATCCGGGGGGGGCGAGTTGCTACACCTTC. Full variable domain (remainder filled in from reference TRBV14 and TRBJ1-2): EAGVTQFPSHSVIEKGQTVTLRCDPISGHDNLYWYRRVMGKEIKFLLHFVKESKQDESGMPNNRFLAERTGGTYSTLKVQPAELEDSGVYFCASSQDPGGASCYTFGSGTRLTVV.

The chain employs TRBV7-2 and TRBJ1-1; 8 nucleotides match TRBD1. This CDR3 has 15 amino acids. CDR1 and CDR2 from the germline V gene are SGHTA and FQGNSA. Trimming removed 2 bases from V and 2 bases from J; junction bases left unmatched: 4. CDR3 sequence (DNA): TGTGCCAGCAGCTTATACGGGACAGGCAACACTGAAGCTTTCTTT. Its translation: CASSLYGTGNTEAFF.

The V call is TRBV7-6, the J call TRBJ1-4, with a possible D match to TRBD1 (6 bases). Trimming took 7 bases from V and 0 from J, leaving 24 bases between them. This CDR3 is 19 amino acids long. Per germline, CDR1 SGHVS and CDR2 FNYEAQ. CDR3 amino acids: CASTLNDRITLATNEKLFF. The CDR3 DNA follows: TGTGCCAGCACACTAAACGACAGGATTACTTTAGCAACTAATGAAAAACTGTTTTTT.

This chain joins TRBV6-1 and TRBJ1-5; D not certain. Per the germline V gene, CDR1 is MNHNS and CDR2 is SASEGT. The CDR3 contains 13 residues. V was trimmed by 8 bases and J by 4 bases, leaving 12 bases between them. The CDR3 is CASQLRENQPQHF. The CDR3 DNA reads as TGTGCCAGCCAACTTCGGGAGAATCAGCCCCAGCATTTT.

The CDR3 loop reads CASSLEGQGGNGEQFF. The CDR3, as DNA: TGTGCCAGCAGTTTGGAAGGACAGGGTGGAAACGGTGAGCAGTTCTTC. The chain joins TRBV6-5 to TRBJ2-1, with TRBD1 matching over 8 bases. Germline V gene sequence: CDR1 MNHEY, CDR2 SVGAGI. The V and J ends lost 4 bases and 9 bases, in that order; junction bases with no gene match: 14. The CDR3 is 16 residues long.

The chain couples TRBV7-9 to TRBJ1-6; 7 bases are shared with TRBD1. Germline values: CDR1 SEHNR, CDR2 FQNEAQ (reference sequence). The CDR3 is 15 amino acids. After removal of 2 bases from V and 4 bases from J, the junction contained 2 bases not matched to a gene. CDR3 DNA sequence: TGTGCCAGCAGCTTATCAGGGGGATATAATTCACCCCTCCACTTT. Translation gives CASSLSGGYNSPLHF. Variable domain in full (rest from reference TRBV7-9 and TRBJ1-6): DTGVSQNPRHKITKRGQNVTFRCDPISEHNRLYWYRQTLGQGPEFLTYFQNEAQLEKSRLLSDRFSAERPKGSFSTLEIQRTEQGDSAMYLCASSLSGGYNSPLHFGNGTRLTVT.

The gene calls are TRBV2 and TRBJ1-1, with TRBD1 as a possible D gene (5 bases). Germline CDR1 is SNHLY and CDR2 is FYNNEI. The CDR3 has 12 residues. The ends were cut back, 4 bases at V and 8 bases at J, with 11 bases in the middle. CDR3 DNA sequence: TGTGCCAGCAGTGTTGGGGCCAGAGAAGCTTTCTTT. Protein: CASSVGAREAFF.

As to this clone: This sample also contains other DNA sequences that code for the same CDR3. This rearrangement joins TRBV5-6 to TRBJ1-4; maybe TRBD1 (6 bases). V gave up 0 bases and J gave up 8 bases, with 14 bases separating them. The CDR3 consists of 15 residues. Germline V gene lookup returns CDR1 SGHDT and CDR2 YYEEEE. The CDR3 reads CASSLGQDLWEKLFF. In nucleotides, the CDR3 is TGTGCCAGCAGCTTGGGACAGGACCTTTGGGAAAAACTGTTTTTT.

V is TRBV7-2 and J is TRBJ2-1; TRBD2 agrees at 9 bases. The CDR3 is 15 amino acids. The V and J ends lost 5 bases and 3 bases, in that order; junction bases with no gene match: 5. Per germline, CDR1 SGHTA and CDR2 FQGNSA. CDR3 protein: CASSRGGVNYNEQFF. As DNA, the CDR3 is TGTGCCAGCAGCCGCGGGGGGGTTAACTACAATGAGCAGTTCTTC.

This chain links TRBV2 with TRBJ1-2; D perhaps matches TRBD1 (5 bases). The CDR3 is 16 residues long. Germline V gene lookup returns CDR1 SNHLY and CDR2 FYNNEI. V gave up 1 base and J gave up 4 bases, with 16 bases separating them. In DNA, the CDR3 is TGTGCCAGCAGTGAAGGATCGGTGGGGCTCGGCTATGGCTACACCTTC. It translates to CASSEGSVGLGYGYTF. Full variable domain (outside the CDR3, taken from reference TRBV2 and TRBJ1-2): EPEVTQTPSHQVTQMGQEVILRCVPISNHLYFYWYRQILGQKVEFLVSFYNNEISEKSEIFDDQFSVERPDGSNFTLKIRSTKLEDSAMYFCASSEGSVGLGYGYTFGSGTRLTVV.

The genes are TRBV6-5 and TRBJ2-3, with D hard to call. CDR1 MNHEY and CDR2 SVGAGI come from the germline V gene. The CDR3 has 13 amino acids. V was trimmed by 0 bases and J by 2 bases, leaving 3 bases between them. CDR3 in DNA: TGTGCCAGCAGTTACTCCTCCACAGATACGCAGTATTTT. Its protein product is CASSYSSTDTQYF.

V is TRBV18 and J is TRBJ1-3, with a possible D match to TRBD1 (6 bases). Deletions cut 6 bases from V and 1 base from J, with 22 bases between. The CDR3 is made up of 18 amino acids. Per the germline V gene, CDR1 is KGHSH and CDR2 is LQKENI. The CDR3 bases are TGTGCCAGCTCGCCCGGACAGTTAGGCACCTTTTCTGGAAACACCATATATTTT. This gives the protein CASSPGQLGTFSGNTIYF.